The 2 T cell receptor beta chains below were found in one sample sequenced in a study of blood T cells in healthy people across ages. Together with a sample-barcoded 5' primer, a J-beta primer mix was included in a second PCR lasting roughly 6 to 12 cycles. One entry per CDR3 protein, called by TCRdb with MiXCR from the 5' RACE reads. Found here are some 370,000 distinct CDR3 sequences, 45% to 60% of them singletons; the top ten hold approximately 51%. Sequencing used blood. All receptors derive from a man in his fifties or sixties in good health.

J is TRBJ2-5 and V is TRBV20-1; D not certain. Trimming took 2 bases from V and 2 from J, leaving 3 bases between them. Germline CDR1 and CDR2: DFQATT and SNEGSKA (reference sequence). The length of the CDR3 is 11 residues. CDR3 bases: TGCAGTGCTAGAATACAAGAGACCCAGTACTTC. Protein sequence: CSARIQETQYF.

This chain joins TRBV29-1 and TRBJ2-7, with D possibly matching TRBD2 (7 bases). Trimming removed 4 bases from V and 6 bases from J, with 13 bases in between. Germline V gene sequence: CDR1 SQVTM, CDR2 ANQGSEA. The CDR3 runs to 12 residues. CDR3: CSVGAGEGEQYF. The CDR3 DNA reads as TGCAGCGTTGGTGCAGGGGAGGGCGAGCAGTACTTC.